This T cell receptor beta chain was profiled in a study of blood T cell repertoires in COVID-19. As for the study in general: Specimens from acute and convalescent COVID-19 originated in the United States, Italy and Spain. Sources were T cells, B-cell-depleted T cells, or PBMCs; the material itself was cDNA or gDNA.

Only in-frame clones appear in the TCRdb table, and some are missing; sequencing was by immunoSEQ multiplex PCR. The top ten hold approximately 6.5% of the sample, which has fewer than 250,000 clones, 84% seen once. The ends were cut back, 5 bases at V and 3 bases at J, with 13 bases in the middle. The CDR3 covers 15 residues. Germline V lookup: CDR1 SGHTA, CDR2 FQGNSA. All recovered Cohort 3 donors got two negative PCRs, got clearance, or saw symptom resolution. The material sequenced was PBMCs or T cells enriched from blood (not recorded which). The TCR was taken from a middle-aged woman who had recovered from COVID-19. The V and J genes are TRBV7-2 and TRBJ2-2; no clear D. DNA of the CDR3: TGTGCCAGCAGCCTCTTGACTCGAGACACCGGGGAGCTGTTTTTT. It yields the protein CASSLLTRDTGELFF.